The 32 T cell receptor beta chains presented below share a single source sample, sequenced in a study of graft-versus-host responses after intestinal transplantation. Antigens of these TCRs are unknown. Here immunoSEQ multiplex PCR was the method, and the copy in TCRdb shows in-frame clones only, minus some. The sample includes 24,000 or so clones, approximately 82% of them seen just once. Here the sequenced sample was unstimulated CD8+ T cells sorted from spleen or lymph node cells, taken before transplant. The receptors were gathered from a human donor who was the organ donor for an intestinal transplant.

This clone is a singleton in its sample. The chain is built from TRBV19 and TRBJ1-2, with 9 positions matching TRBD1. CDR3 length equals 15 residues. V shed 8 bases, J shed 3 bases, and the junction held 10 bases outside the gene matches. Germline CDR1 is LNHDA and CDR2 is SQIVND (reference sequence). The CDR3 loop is CASRGGTGIHYGYTF. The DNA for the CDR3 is TGTGCCAGTCGGGGTGGGACAGGGATCCACTATGGCTACACCTTC.

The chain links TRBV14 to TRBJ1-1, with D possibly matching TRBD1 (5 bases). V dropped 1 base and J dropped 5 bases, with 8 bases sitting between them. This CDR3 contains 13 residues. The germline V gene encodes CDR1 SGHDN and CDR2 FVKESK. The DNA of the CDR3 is TGTGCCAGCAGCCAAGTGTGGGGGACTGAAGCTTTCTTT. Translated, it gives CASSQVWGTEAFF.

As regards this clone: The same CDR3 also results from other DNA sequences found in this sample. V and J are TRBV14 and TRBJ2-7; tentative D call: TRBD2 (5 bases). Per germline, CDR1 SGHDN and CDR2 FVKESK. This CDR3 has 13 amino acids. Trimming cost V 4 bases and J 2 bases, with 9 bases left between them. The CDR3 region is CASSPTGTYEQYF. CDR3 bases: TGTGCCAGCAGCCCTACGGGAACCTACGAGCAGTACTTC.

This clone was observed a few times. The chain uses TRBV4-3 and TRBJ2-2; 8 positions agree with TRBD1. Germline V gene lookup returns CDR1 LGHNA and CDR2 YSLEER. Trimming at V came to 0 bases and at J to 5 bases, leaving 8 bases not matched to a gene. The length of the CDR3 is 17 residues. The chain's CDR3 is CASSQDVAGGGTGELFF. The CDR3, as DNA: TGCGCCAGCAGCCAAGATGTGGCAGGGGGCGGGACCGGGGAGCTGTTTTTT.

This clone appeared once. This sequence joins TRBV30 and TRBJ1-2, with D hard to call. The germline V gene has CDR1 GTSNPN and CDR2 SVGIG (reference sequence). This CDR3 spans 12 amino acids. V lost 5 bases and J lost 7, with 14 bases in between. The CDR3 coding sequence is TGTGCCTGGGAAACCAGCACCCCTGGCTACACCTTC. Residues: CAWETSTPGYTF.

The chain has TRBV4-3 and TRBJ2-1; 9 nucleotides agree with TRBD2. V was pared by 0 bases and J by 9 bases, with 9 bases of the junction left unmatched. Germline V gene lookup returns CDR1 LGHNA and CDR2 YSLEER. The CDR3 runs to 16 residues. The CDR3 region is CASSQDLTSGRLEQFF. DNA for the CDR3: TGCGCCAGCAGCCAAGATCTAACCAGCGGGAGGCTTGAGCAGTTCTTC.

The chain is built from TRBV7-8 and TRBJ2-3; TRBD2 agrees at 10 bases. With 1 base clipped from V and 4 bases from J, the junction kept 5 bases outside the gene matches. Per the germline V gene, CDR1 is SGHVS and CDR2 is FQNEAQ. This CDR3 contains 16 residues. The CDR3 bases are TGTGCCAGCAGCTTAGAACTAGCGGGGCCATCAGATACGCAGTATTTT. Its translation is CASSLELAGPSDTQYF.

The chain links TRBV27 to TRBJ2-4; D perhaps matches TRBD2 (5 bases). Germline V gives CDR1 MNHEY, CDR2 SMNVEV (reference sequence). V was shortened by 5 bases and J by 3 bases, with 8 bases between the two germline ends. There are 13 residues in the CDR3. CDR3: CASSVDFKNIQYF. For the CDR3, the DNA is TGTGCCAGCAGTGTGGACTTCAAAAACATTCAGTACTTC.

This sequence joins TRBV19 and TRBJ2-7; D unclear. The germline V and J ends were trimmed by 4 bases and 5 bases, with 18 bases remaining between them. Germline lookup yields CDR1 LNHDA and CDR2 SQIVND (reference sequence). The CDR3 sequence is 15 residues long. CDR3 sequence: CASSSQGYMGNEQYF. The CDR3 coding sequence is TGTGCCAGTAGTAGCCAAGGGTATATGGGGAACGAGCAGTACTTC.

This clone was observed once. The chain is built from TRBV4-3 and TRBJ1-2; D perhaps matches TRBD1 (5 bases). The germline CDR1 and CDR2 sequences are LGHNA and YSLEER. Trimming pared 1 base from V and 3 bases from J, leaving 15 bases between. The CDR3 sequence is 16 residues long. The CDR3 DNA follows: TGCGCCAGCAGCCAAGGAGGGGTAGGGCCTTACTATGGCTACACCTTC. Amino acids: CASSQGGVGPYYGYTF.

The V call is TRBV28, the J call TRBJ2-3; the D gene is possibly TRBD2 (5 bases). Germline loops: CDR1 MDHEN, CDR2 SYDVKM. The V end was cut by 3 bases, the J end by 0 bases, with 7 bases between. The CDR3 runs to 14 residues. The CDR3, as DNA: TGTGCCAGCAGTTTGGGCGGGAGCACAGATACGCAGTATTTT. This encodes CASSLGGSTDTQYF.

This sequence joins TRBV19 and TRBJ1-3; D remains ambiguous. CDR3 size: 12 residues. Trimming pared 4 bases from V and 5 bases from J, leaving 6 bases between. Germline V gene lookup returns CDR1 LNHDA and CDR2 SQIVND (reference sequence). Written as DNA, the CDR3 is TGTGCCAGTAGTACCCACCGAAACACCATATATTTT. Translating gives CASSTHRNTIYF.

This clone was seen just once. CDR3 protein: CSVEARTDTQYF. CDR3 DNA: TGCAGCGTTGAAGCACGAACAGATACGCAGTATTTT. V usage is TRBV29-1 and J usage is TRBJ2-3; D call uncertain. The CDR3 runs 12 residues. Trimming shortened V by 1 base and J by 3 bases, and 5 bases separated the two germline ends. Germline CDR1 reads SQVTM; CDR2 reads ANQGSEA.

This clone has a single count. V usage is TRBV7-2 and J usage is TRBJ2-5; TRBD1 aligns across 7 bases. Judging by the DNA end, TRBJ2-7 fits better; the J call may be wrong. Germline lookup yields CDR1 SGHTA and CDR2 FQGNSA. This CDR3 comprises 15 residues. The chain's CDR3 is CASSSFLTGTYEQYF. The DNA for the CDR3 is TGTGCCAGCAGCAGTTTTCTGACAGGGACCTACGAGCAGTACTTC.

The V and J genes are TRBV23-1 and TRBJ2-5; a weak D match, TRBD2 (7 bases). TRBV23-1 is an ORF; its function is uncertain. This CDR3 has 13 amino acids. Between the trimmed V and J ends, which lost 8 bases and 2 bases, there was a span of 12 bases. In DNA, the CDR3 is TGCGCCAGCCCACAGGGAGGGCAAGAGACCCAGTACTTC. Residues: CASPQGGQETQYF.

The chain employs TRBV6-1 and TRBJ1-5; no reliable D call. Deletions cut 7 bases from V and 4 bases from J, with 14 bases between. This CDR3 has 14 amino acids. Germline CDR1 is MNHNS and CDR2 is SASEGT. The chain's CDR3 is CASTLDRLNQPQHF. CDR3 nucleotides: TGTGCCAGCACCCTGGACCGGCTTAATCAGCCCCAGCATTTT.

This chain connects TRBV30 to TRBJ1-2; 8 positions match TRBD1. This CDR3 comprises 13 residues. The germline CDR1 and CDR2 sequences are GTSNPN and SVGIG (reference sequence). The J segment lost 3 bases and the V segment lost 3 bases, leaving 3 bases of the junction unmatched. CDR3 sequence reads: CAWRDRDYYGYTF. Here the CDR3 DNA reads TGTGCCTGGAGGGACAGGGACTACTATGGCTACACCTTC. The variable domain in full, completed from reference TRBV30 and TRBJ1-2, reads SQTIHQWPATLVQPVGSPLSLECTVEGTSNPNLYWYRQAAGRGLQLLFYSVGIGQISSEVPQNLSASRPQDRQFILSSKKLLLSDSGFYLCAWRDRDYYGYTFGSGTRLTVV.

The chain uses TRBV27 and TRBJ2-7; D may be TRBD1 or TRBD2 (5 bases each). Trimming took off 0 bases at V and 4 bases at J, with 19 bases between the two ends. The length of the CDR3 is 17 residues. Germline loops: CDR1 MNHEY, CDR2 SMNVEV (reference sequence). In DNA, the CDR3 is TGTGCCAGCAGTTTATCGATGGTGGGGGTAGTGCCTTACGAGCAGTACTTC. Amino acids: CASSLSMVGVVPYEQYF.

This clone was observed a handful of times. CDR3 bases: TGTGCCAGCAGCTACCTTGGCGGGGGTAACGAGCAGTACTTC. Protein product: CASSYLGGGNEQYF. The rearrangement links TRBV14 to TRBJ2-7; 7 bases are shared with TRBD2. There are 14 residues in the CDR3. Germline CDR1 reads SGHDN; CDR2 reads FVKESK. V gave up 5 bases and J gave up 5 bases; unmatched junction bases: 9. Based on the CDR3 plus reference TRBV14 and TRBJ2-7, the full variable domain is EAGVTQFPSHSVIEKGQTVTLRCDPISGHDNLYWYRRVMGKEIKFLLHFVKESKQDESGMPNNRFLAERTGGTYSTLKVQPAELEDSGVYFCASSYLGGGNEQYFGPGTRLTVT.

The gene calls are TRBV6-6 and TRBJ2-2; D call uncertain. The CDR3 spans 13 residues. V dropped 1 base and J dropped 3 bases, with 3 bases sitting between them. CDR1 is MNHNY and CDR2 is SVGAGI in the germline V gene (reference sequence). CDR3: CASSYLHTGELFF. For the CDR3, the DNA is TGTGCCAGCAGTTACTTACACACCGGGGAGCTGTTTTTT.

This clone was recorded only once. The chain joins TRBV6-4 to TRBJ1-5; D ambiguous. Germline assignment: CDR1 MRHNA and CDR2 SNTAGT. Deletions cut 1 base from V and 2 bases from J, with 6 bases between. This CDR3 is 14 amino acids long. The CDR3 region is CASSDFGGNQPQHF. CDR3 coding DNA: TGTGCCAGCAGTGACTTTGGGGGCAATCAGCCCCAGCATTTT.

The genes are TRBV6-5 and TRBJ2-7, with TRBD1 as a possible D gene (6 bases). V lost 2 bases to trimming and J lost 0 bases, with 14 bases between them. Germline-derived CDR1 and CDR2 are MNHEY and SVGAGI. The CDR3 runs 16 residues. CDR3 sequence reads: CASSYLGTPSSYEQYF. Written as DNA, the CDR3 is TGTGCCAGCAGTTACCTCGGGACACCAAGCTCCTACGAGCAGTACTTC.

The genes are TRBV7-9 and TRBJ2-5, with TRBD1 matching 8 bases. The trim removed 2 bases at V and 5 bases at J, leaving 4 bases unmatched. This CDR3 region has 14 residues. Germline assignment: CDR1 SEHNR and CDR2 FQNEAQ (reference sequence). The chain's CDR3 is CASSLQGAWETQYF. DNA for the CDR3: TGTGCCAGCAGCTTACAGGGGGCTTGGGAGACCCAGTACTTC. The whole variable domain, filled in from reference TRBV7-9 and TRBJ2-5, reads DTGVSQNPRHKITKRGQNVTFRCDPISEHNRLYWYRQTLGQGPEFLTYFQNEAQLEKSRLLSDRFSAERPKGSFSTLEIQRTEQGDSAMYLCASSLQGAWETQYFGPGTRLLVL.

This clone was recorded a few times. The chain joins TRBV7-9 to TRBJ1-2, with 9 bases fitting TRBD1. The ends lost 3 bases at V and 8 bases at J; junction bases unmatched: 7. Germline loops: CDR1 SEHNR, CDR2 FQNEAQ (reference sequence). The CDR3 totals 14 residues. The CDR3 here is CASSFGGQGSGYTF. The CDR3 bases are TGTGCCAGCAGCTTCGGGGGACAGGGCAGCGGCTACACCTTC.

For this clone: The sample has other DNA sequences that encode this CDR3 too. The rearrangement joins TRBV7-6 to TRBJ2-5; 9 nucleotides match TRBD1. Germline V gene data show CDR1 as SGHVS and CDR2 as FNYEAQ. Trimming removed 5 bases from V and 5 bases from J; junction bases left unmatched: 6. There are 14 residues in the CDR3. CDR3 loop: CASSLQGARETQYF. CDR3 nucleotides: TGTGCCAGCAGCCTACAGGGGGCGCGGGAGACCCAGTACTTC. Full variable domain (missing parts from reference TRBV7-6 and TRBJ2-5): GAGVSQSPRYKVTKRGQDVALRCDPISGHVSLYWYRQALGQGPEFLTYFNYEAQQDKSGLPNDRFSAERPEGSISTLTIQRTEQRDSAMYRCASSLQGARETQYFGPGTRLLVL.

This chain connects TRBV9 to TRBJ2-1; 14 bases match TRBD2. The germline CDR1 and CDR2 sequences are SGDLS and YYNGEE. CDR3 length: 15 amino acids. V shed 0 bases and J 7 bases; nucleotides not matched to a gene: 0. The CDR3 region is CASSVGTSGGNEQFF. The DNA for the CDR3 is TGTGCCAGCAGCGTAGGGACTAGCGGGGGGAATGAGCAGTTCTTC.

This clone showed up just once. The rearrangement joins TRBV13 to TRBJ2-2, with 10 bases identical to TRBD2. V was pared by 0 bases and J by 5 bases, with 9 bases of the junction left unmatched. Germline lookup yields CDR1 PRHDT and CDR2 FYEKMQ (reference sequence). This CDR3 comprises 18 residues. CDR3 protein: CASSLGLAGRGGTGELFF. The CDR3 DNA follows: TGTGCCAGCAGCTTAGGACTAGCGGGACGAGGAGGGACCGGGGAGCTGTTTTTT.

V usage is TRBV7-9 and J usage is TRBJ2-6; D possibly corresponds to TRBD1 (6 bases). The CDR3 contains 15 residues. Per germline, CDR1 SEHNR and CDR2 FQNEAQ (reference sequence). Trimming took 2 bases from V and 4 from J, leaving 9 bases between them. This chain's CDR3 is CASSLYRAGANVLTF. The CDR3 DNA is TGTGCCAGCAGCTTATACAGGGCGGGGGCCAACGTCCTGACTTTC.

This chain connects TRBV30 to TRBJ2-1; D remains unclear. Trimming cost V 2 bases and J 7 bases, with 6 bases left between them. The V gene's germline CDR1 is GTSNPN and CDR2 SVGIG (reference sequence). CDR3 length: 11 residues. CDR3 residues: CAWSYINEQFF. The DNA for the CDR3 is TGTGCCTGGAGTTACATAAATGAGCAGTTCTTC.

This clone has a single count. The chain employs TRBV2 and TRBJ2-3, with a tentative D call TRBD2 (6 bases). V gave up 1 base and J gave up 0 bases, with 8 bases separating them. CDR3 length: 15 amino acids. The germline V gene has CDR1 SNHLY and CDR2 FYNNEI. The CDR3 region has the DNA TGTGCCAGCAGTGAAGGGAGGGCTAGCACAGATACGCAGTATTTT. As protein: CASSEGRASTDTQYF.

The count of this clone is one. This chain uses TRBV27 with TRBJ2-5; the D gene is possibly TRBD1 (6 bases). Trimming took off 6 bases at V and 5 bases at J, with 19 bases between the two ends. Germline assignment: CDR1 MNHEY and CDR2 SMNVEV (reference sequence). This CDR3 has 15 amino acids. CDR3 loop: CASSVTPGVGETQYF. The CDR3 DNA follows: TGTGCCAGCAGCGTGACCCCAGGGGTTGGGGAGACCCAGTACTTC.

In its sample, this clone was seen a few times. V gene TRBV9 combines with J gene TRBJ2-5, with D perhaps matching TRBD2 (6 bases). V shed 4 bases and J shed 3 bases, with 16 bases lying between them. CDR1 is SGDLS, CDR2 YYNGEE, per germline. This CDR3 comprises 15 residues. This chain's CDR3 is CASSLEGTAKETQYF. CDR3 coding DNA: TGTGCCAGCAGCCTTGAGGGGACTGCTAAAGAGACCCAGTACTTC.